This record concerns one TCR beta chain sequence. As yet, its antigen is unknown. These data originate in a study of cytomegalovirus exposure and HLA in healthy donors. Some clones are missing from TCRdb's copy, which holds only in-frame ones; the method was immunoSEQ multiplex PCR. Found here are 200,000 to 250,000 clones, roughly 84% of them singletons; the top ten hold over 13%. Whole-study results and caveats: Associated with cytomegalovirus, according to the listing, were 150 to 200 TCR beta chains. A subsequent analysis found that TCR clusters from the first cohort also tended to co-occur in the 120 or so validation repertoires, with about 95% of cluster scores above 0. Cytomegalovirus status, reportedly, was diagnosed with high specificity and sensitivity by the classifier.

The sequence was collected from a woman aged 25 to 39 in good health and CMV-seropositive. The sample was PBMCs.

In nucleotides, the CDR3 is TGTGCCAGCAGCCGACTGACAGGTCCGAGCTCCTACGAGCAGTACTTC. Protein: CASSRLTGPSSYEQYF. J is TRBJ2-7 and V is TRBV13, with D perhaps matching TRBD1 (6 bases). This CDR3 is built from 16 residues. V lost 5 bases and J lost 0, with 17 bases in between. Germline loops: CDR1 PRHDT, CDR2 FYEKMQ (reference sequence).